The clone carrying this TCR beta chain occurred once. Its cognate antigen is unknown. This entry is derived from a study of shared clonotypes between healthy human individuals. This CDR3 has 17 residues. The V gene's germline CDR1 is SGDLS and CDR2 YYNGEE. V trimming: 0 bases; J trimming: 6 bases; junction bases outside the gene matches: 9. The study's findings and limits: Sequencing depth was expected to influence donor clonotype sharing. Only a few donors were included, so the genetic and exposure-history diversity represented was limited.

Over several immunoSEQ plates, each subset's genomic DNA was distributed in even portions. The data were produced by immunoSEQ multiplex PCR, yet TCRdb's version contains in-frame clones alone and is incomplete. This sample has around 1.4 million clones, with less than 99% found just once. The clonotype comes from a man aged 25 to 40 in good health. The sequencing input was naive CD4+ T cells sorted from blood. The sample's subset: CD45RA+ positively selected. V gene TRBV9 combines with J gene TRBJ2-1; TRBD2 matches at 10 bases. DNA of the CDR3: TGTGCCAGCAGCGTAGCTACCTGGCCTAGCGGGAGCAATGAGCAGTTCTTC. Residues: CASSVATWPSGSNEQFF.